The source of this TCR beta chain is a study of human thymus T cells. Study-wide results and caveats: Use of V and J genes seemed skewed within the thymic and blood repertoires.

About this clone: Antigen specificity is unknown.

The V gene lost 0 bases and the J gene lost 4 bases, with 7 bases spanning the gap. This CDR3 contains 13 residues. Germline lookup yields CDR1 SGHRS and CDR2 YFSETQ. Finnish infants who were healthy and having corrective surgery for congenital heart defects made up the donors. The repertoire was sequenced with immunoSEQ multiplex PCR; TCRdb's copy has only in-frame clones and lacks some. The data show about 46,000 clones, 95% seen once. This chain joins TRBV5-1 and TRBJ1-2, with D uncertain. The receptor comes from a girl less than two years old with a congenital heart defect but otherwise immunologically healthy. Sequences were obtained from blood. CDR3 sequence: CASSLDRLYGYTF. In DNA, the CDR3 is TGCGCCAGCAGCTTGGACCGTCTCTATGGCTACACCTTC.